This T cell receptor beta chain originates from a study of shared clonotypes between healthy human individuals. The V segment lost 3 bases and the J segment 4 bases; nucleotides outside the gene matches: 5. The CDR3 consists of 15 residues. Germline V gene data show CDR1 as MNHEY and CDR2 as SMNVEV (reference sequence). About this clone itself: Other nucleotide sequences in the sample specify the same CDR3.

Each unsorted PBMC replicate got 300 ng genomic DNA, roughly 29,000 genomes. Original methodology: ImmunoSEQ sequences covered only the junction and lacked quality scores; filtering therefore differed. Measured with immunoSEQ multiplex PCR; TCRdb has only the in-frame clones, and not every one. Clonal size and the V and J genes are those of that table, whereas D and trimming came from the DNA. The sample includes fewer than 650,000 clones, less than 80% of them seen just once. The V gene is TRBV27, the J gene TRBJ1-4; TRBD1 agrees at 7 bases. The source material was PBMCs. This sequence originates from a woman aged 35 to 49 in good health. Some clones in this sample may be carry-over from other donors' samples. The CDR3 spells CASSFLGQHNEKLFF. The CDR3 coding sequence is TGTGCCAGCAGTTTCTTGGGACAGCATAATGAAAAACTGTTTTTT.